This T cell receptor (beta chain) was sequenced during a study of beta chain features in type 1 diabetes. Study details: Summed over all samples, the examined sorted cells came to 85 million to 130 million. Study-wide points: In comparison with healthy donors, patients had naive, central memory and Treg TCRB repertoires that appeared more similar.

All of the isolated RNA was reverse transcribed, so expressed TCRB transcripts were sequenced. Generated by immunoSEQ multiplex PCR, the TCRdb table keeps only in-frame clones and is missing some. The sample has roughly 370,000 clones, approximately 13% seen once. The CDR3 consists of 14 residues. V was trimmed by 6 bases and J by 1 base, leaving 12 bases between them. Germline V gene sequence: CDR1 MNHNS, CDR2 SASEGT. Regarding this clone: The antigen is not known.

The TCR sequence derives from a man between 25 and 39 years old in good health. The chain has TRBV6-1 and TRBJ1-1; D is perhaps TRBD1 (6 bases). Sequencing input: naive CD4+ T cells from blood. CDR3 sequence: CASRLTGSNTEAFF. The CDR3 coding sequence is TGTGCCAGCAGGCTGACAGGCTCGAACACTGAAGCTTTCTTT.